These T cell receptor beta chains were read from a single sample in a study of beta chain features in type 1 diabetes. Libraries were prepared by immunoSEQ multiplex PCR; TCRdb keeps only in-frame clonotypes and omits some of them. The sample yields roughly 220,000 clones, 16% seen once. The specimen sequenced was naive CD4+ T cells from blood. The source of these receptors is a man aged 25-40 years with type 1 diabetes. CDR3s include the opening cysteine and the closing phenylalanine or tryptophan. The D gene is left open where the match is weak.

cdr3_aa d_call j_call v_call
CASSSQYEQYF . TRBJ2-7 TRBV7-9
CASSLTGLAGEAYEQYF TRBD2 TRBJ2-7 TRBV13
CAWGGRGGSTYEQYF TRBD2 TRBJ2-7 TRBV30
CSVEGVYKTEAFF . TRBJ1-1 TRBV29-1
CASSRAQGETQYF . TRBJ2-5 TRBV18
CASSSTRGTGELFF . TRBJ2-2 TRBV7-9
CASSYPGTSNEAFF . TRBJ1-1 TRBV6-6
CASSLVTGGIEQYF . TRBJ2-7 TRBV5-1
CSVQGVQETQYF TRBD1 TRBJ2-5 TRBV29-1
CASSDSTKRGETQYF . TRBJ2-5 TRBV28
CASSVDMRQGYNEQFF TRBD1 TRBJ2-1 TRBV9
CASSLVQETQYF . TRBJ2-5 TRBV7-9
CSVERSGTEAFF . TRBJ1-1 TRBV29-1
CASSPGAGGPDTQYF TRBD2 TRBJ2-3 TRBV9
CATGGLTNSYEQYF . TRBJ2-7 TRBV6-6
CASSPNGTQYF . TRBJ2-5 TRBV7-9
CASSLAGAKNEQFF . TRBJ2-1 TRBV7-2
CASSGQGQGNEQFF TRBD1 TRBJ2-1 TRBV2
CATRQGAQETQYF TRBD1 TRBJ2-5 TRBV27
CASSTQQGVETQYF . TRBJ2-5 TRBV7-9
CASSVAEETQYF . TRBJ2-5 TRBV9
CASSRDSLYEQYF TRBD1 TRBJ2-7 TRBV25-1
CAWSGSYEQYF . TRBJ2-7 TRBV30
CASSIRVDEQYF . TRBJ2-7 TRBV28
CASSPQREYEQYF TRBD2 TRBJ2-7 TRBV18
CASSPGTSGSKEQYF TRBD2 TRBJ2-7 TRBV28
CASSQSMYGSSGANVLTF . TRBJ2-6 TRBV4-3
CASSQLGDRGRDEQFF TRBD1 TRBJ2-1 TRBV14
CASSGTRVGYNEQFF . TRBJ2-1 TRBV10-1
CAWRSSGANVLTF . TRBJ2-6 TRBV30
CASSLTHQDTQYF . TRBJ2-3 TRBV4-1
CSVQTGDTGELFF TRBD1 TRBJ2-2 TRBV29-1
CASSTFSGRNPLGEQFF TRBD2 TRBJ2-1 TRBV7-2
CATSREASGGFYEQYF TRBD2 TRBJ2-7 TRBV15
CASSVDQSSSYEQYF . TRBJ2-7 TRBV9
CAWSRRTQETQYF . TRBJ2-5 TRBV30
CASRQTDSYGYTF . TRBJ1-2 TRBV2
CASRIVDQPEDYEQYF . TRBJ2-7 TRBV21-1
CASSESGYGYTF . TRBJ1-2 TRBV25-1
CASRNSGAPAEQFF . TRBJ2-1 TRBV28
CSVQAPPISSYNEQFF . TRBJ2-1 TRBV29-1
CASRPSTSFSSDTQYF . TRBJ2-3 TRBV13
CASSLGRTSGKGNEQFF TRBD2 TRBJ2-1 TRBV7-9
CAIRKDQTTGELFF . TRBJ2-2 TRBV10-3
CASSRLRDSYTGELFF TRBD1 TRBJ2-2 TRBV14
CASSPVMRGHQETQYF TRBD1 TRBJ2-5 TRBV9
CASSLSRYGYTF . TRBJ1-2 TRBV28
CSVEERAGTGELFF . TRBJ2-2 TRBV29-1
CASSSPGLAGAGELFF TRBD2 TRBJ2-2 TRBV9
CASSFLQGNYGYTF . TRBJ1-2 TRBV28
CASSVGASRYYNEQFF . TRBJ2-1 TRBV9
CASNSPSYEQYF . TRBJ2-7 TRBV7-2
CAWKGRRVNEKLFF . TRBJ1-4 TRBV30
CASSYLDRLIETQYF . TRBJ2-5 TRBV11-2
CASSVDAANYGYTF . TRBJ1-2 TRBV9